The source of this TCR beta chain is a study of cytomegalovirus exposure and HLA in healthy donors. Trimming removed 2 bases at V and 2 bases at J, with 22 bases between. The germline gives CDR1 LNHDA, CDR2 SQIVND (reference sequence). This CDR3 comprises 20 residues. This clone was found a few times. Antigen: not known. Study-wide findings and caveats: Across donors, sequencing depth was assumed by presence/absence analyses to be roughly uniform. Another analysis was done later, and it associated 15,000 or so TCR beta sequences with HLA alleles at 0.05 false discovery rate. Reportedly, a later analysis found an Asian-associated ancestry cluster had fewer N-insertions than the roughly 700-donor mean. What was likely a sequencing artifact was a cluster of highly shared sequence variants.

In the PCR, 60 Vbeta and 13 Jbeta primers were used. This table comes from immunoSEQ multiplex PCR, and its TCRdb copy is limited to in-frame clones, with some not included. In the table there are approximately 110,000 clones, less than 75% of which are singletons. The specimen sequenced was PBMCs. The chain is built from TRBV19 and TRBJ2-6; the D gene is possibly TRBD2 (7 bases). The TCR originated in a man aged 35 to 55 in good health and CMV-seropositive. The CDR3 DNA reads TGTGCCAGTAGTATACGGTTACAGGGAGGGGGTAGAACTGGGGCCAACGTCCTGACTTTC. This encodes CASSIRLQGGGRTGANVLTF.